Listed below are T cell receptor beta chains from one sample, sequenced in a study of shared clonotypes between healthy human individuals. Profiling relied on immunoSEQ multiplex PCR, and the TCRdb table lists in-frame clones only, not all of them. Here the sample spans approximately 640,000 clones, 80% to 95% being singletons. The sample taken for sequencing was memory CD8+ T cells from PBMCs. Receptors were obtained from a man younger than 30 in good health. Some clones in this sample may be carry-over from other donors' samples. Both conserved end residues are part of each CDR3. Fields, in order: CDR3 length, D gene, V gene, J gene, CDR3 protein, CDR3 DNA. A D gene is named only where the DNA matches it firmly.

>17|TRBD1|TRBV4-3|TRBJ1-2
CASSHLRGGRGNSGYTF
TGCGCCAGCAGCCACCTACGTGGAGGCAGGGGGAACTCTGGCTACACCTTC
>15|TRBD1|TRBV30|TRBJ1-1
CAWNLPGQMNTEAFF
TGTGCCTGGAATCTTCCGGGACAGATGAACACTGAAGCTTTCTTT
>15|-|TRBV11-2|TRBJ2-7
CASSLEASVSYEQYF
TGTGCCAGCAGCTTAGAGGCTAGCGTAAGCTACGAGCAGTACTTC
>14|-|TRBV5-6|TRBJ2-5
CASSWGRSLETQYF
TGTGCCAGCAGCTGGGGACGCTCCCTGGAGACCCAGTACTTC
>15|-|TRBV18|TRBJ2-5
CASSPTSGGWETQYF
TGTGCCAGCTCACCGACCTCCGGGGGATGGGAGACCCAGTACTTC
>15|-|TRBV4-1|TRBJ2-1
CASSQVGSWENEQFF
TGCGCCAGCAGCCAAGTTGGTAGCTGGGAGAATGAGCAGTTCTTC
>13|-|TRBV11-2|TRBJ1-1
CASSWPGNTEAFF
TGTGCCAGCAGCTGGCCGGGGAACACTGAAGCTTTCTTT
>14|-|TRBV7-3|TRBJ1-3
CASSPTGRINTIYF
TGTGCCAGCAGCCCCACTGGCAGGATCAACACCATATATTTT
>15|-|TRBV7-9|TRBJ1-2
CASSPPGGLDYGYTF
TGTGCCAGCAGCCCCCCGGGGGGGTTGGACTATGGCTACACCTTC
>13|-|TRBV6-5|TRBJ2-7
CASSPYSTYEQYF
TGTGCCAGCAGTCCCTACAGCACCTACGAGCAGTACTTC
>14|-|TRBV28|TRBJ2-7
CASSLLAGSSEQYF
TGTGCCAGCAGTTTGCTCGCGGGAAGCTCCGAGCAGTACTTC
>14|-|TRBV10-1|TRBJ2-7
CASSGMDGGYEQYF
TGCGCCAGCAGTGGAATGGACGGAGGCTACGAGCAGTACTTC
>13|-|TRBV7-9|TRBJ1-2
CASSFELNYGYTF
TGTGCCAGCAGCTTCGAACTTAACTATGGCTACACCTTC
>13|-|TRBV5-5|TRBJ2-7
CASRAIQGNEQYF
TGTGCCAGCAGGGCAATACAGGGAAACGAGCAGTACTTC
>16|TRBD2|TRBV4-2|TRBJ2-1
CASSQEPGWTRNEQFF
TGTGCCAGCAGCCAAGAACCAGGGTGGACTAGGAATGAGCAGTTCTTC
>13|-|TRBV5-1|TRBJ2-3
CASSLAGTDTQYF
TGCGCCAGCAGCTTGGCTGGAACAGATACGCAGTATTTT
>15|-|TRBV5-1|TRBJ1-2
CASRKEGTSERGYTF
TGCGCCAGCAGGAAGGAAGGGACGTCCGAAAGGGGCTACACCTTC